The present TCR beta chain was sequenced within a study of CD8+ T cells in alopecia areata. Treatment: oral pan-JAK inhibitor, 5-10 mg twice daily. In its sample, this clone was seen a few times. Extraction of RNA preceded its reverse transcription into cDNA, which served as the sequencing template. Clones were read by immunoSEQ multiplex PCR, and TCRdb kept only the in-frame ones, dropping some. The sample yields roughly 190,000 clones, less than 65% seen once. V was pared by 2 bases and J by 5 bases, with 14 bases between. The CDR3 sequence is 15 residues long. Germline assignment: CDR1 SGHRS and CDR2 YFSETQ.

The sample consisted of CD4+ T cells sorted from blood, taken at week 24, from a patient treated with tofacitinib. This clonotype was sampled from a human donor with alopecia areata. The chain combines TRBV5-1 with TRBJ2-1, with a weak D call TRBD1 (6 bases). CDR3: CASSLEGVPHNEQFF. The CDR3 bases are TGCGCCAGCAGCTTAGAGGGGGTTCCGCACAATGAGCAGTTCTTC.